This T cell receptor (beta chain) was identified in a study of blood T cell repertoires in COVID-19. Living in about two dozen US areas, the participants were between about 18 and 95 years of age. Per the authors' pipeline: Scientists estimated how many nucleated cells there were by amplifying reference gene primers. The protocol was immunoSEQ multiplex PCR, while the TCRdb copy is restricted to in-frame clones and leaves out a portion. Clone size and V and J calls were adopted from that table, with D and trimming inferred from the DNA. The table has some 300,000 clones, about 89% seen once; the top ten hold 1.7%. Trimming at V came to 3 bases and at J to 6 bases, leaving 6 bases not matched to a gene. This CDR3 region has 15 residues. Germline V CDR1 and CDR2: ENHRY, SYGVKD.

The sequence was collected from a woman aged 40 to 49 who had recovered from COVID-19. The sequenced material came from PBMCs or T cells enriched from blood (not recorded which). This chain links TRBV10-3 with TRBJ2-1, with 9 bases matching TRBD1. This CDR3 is CAISELQGARNEQFF. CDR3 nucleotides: TGTGCCATCAGTGAATTACAGGGGGCGCGCAATGAGCAGTTCTTC.